Here is one TCR beta chain with its context. The data were taken from a study of blood T cell repertoires in COVID-19. Overall study: Acute and convalescent COVID-19 samples came from the United States, Italy and Spain. From T cells, B-cell-depleted T cells, or PBMCs came the material, which was cDNA or gDNA.

Original methodology: By means of reference gene primer amplification, nucleated cell counts were estimated. Profiling relied on immunoSEQ multiplex PCR, and the TCRdb table lists in-frame clones only, not all of them. That table furnishes V, J and clone size, whereas the DNA furnished D and trimming. Of about 670,000 clones in the sample, about 87% were seen once. Germline V lookup: CDR1 LGHNA, CDR2 YNFKEQ. This CDR3 is 15 amino acids long. V was trimmed by 0 bases and J by 8 bases, leaving 16 bases between them. Specimen: peripheral blood. This receptor was identified in a young woman with acute or convalescent COVID-19. V gene TRBV4-2 combines with J gene TRBJ1-2; TRBD1 might be the D (6 bases). The CDR3 nucleotides are TGTGCCAGCAGCCAAGAAGTTGGGACATCGTTGGGCTACACCTTC. Its protein is CASSQEVGTSLGYTF.